A few counts support the clone carrying this T cell receptor (beta chain). Its specificity is unknown. The junction differs from germline at one of its ends, possibly a read error. How the authors handled the data: Building a distant-metastasis classifier for papillary thyroid cancer drew on CDR3 differences across clinicopathological groups. Through MiXCR, TCRdb re-clonotyped the PCR reads. TCRdb, rather than the study authors, made the V and J calls. The data contain around 12,000 clones, around 10% of them seen just once; the ten biggest clones take up approximately 30%. CDR1 is SGHVS, CDR2 FQNEAQ, per germline. The CDR3 covers 15 residues. This sample stems from a study of metastatic and nonmetastatic thyroid tumors. Study information: Thyroid patients, malignant and benign, had repertoires compared across blood and tumor or nodule tissue. Regarding the study as a whole: Reportedly, malignant thyroid tumors had significantly higher TCR beta diversity than benign nodules, in blood and tumor.

No patient received treatment before thyroid surgery. The sequencing sample was made of blood. This clonotype was sampled from a female donor with papillary thyroid cancer or a benign thyroid nodule (not recorded which). Some clones in this sample may be carry-over from other donors' samples. The V call is TRBV7-8, the J call TRBJ2-7, with TRBD2 as a possible D gene (6 bases). The CDR3 nucleotides are TGTGCCAGCAGCCTACTAGCTCGACACTCCTACGAGCAGTCCTTC. Translation: CASSLLARHSYEQSF.